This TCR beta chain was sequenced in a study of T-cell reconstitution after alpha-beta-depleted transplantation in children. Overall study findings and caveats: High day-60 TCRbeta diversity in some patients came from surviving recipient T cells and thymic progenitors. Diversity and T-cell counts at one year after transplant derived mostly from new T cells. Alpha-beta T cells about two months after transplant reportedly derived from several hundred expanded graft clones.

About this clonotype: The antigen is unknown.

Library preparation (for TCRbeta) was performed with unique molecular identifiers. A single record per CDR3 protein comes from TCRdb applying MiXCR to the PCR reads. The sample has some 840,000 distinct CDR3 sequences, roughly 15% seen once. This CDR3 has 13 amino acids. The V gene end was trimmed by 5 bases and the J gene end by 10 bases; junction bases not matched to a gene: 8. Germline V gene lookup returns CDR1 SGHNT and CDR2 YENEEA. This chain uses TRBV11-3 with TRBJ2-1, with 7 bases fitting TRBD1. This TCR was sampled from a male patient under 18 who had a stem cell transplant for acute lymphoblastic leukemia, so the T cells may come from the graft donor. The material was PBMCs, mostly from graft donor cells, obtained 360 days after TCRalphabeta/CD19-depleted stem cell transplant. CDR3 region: CASSITGEREQFF. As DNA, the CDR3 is TGTGCCAGCAGCATCACAGGGGAGAGAGAGCAGTTCTTC.